What follows describes a single T cell receptor (beta chain). Trimming took off 0 bases at V and 0 bases at J, with 12 bases between the two ends. This CDR3 is 17 amino acids long. Germline values: CDR1 LNHNV, CDR2 YYDKDF (reference sequence). These data come from a study of technical replicates of blood from a few donors. Profiling relied on immunoSEQ multiplex PCR, and the TCRdb table lists in-frame clones only, not all of them. The sample consists of around 100,000 clones, approximately 95% of them appearing once. The V and J genes are TRBV15 and TRBJ2-1, with TRBD2 as a possible D gene (5 bases). The sample was T cells isolated from PBMCs. The TCR sequence derives from a human donor in good health. As DNA, the CDR3 is TGTGCCACCAGCAGAGATCTCGGGATTAGCTCCTACAATGAGCAGTTCTTC. Amino acids: CATSRDLGISSYNEQFF. The whole variable domain, remainder taken from reference TRBV15 and TRBJ2-1, is DAMVIQNPRYQVTQFGKPVTLSCSQTLNHNVMYWYQQKSSQAPKLLFHYYDKDFNNEADTPDNFQSRRPNTSFCFLDIRSPGLGDTAMYLCATSRDLGISSYNEQFFGPGTRLTVL.